This passage covers 20 T cell receptor beta chains from one sample sequenced in a study of cytomegalovirus exposure and HLA in healthy donors. The PCR was carried out with 60 Vbeta primers and 13 Jbeta primers. Libraries were prepared by immunoSEQ multiplex PCR; TCRdb keeps only in-frame clonotypes and omits some of them. The data contain more than 150,000 clones, over 75% of them singletons. Sequencing was carried out using PBMCs. These receptors originate from a man aged 35 to 55 in good health and CMV-seropositive.

The chain is built from TRBV5-4 and TRBJ2-7; the match to TRBD1 covers 7 bases. Looked up from germline, CDR1 is SGHNT and CDR2 is YYREEE (reference sequence). Trimming took 5 bases from V and 2 from J; bases not matched to a gene: 10. The CDR3 consists of 15 residues. The CDR3 bases are TGTGCCAGCAGAAATCTACAGGGGTCCCCCTACGAGCAGTACTTC. It codes for CASRNLQGSPYEQYF.

Notes on this clone: An end of the junction does not agree with germline; a read error may underlie this. This chain links TRBV27 with TRBJ1-6; the match to TRBD1 covers 9 bases. The CDR3 runs to 15 residues. Germline lookup yields CDR1 MNHEY and CDR2 SMNVEV (reference sequence). This CDR3 reads CASSPRGQGNSPFHF. The CDR3 bases are TGTGCCAGCAGTCCACGGGGACAGGGTAATTCACCCTTCCACTTT.

This clone has a single count. The J gene is TRBJ1-4, the V gene TRBV7-9; D might be TRBD1 (5 bases). The CDR3 loop spans 15 amino acids. Germline-derived CDR1 and CDR2 are SEHNR and FQNEAQ (reference sequence). Trimming left V 3 bases short and J 6 bases short, with 14 bases between. CDR3 region: CASSFQGRGDEKLFF. CDR3 DNA: TGTGCCAGCAGCTTTCAGGGTCGGGGGGATGAAAAACTGTTTTTT. The full variable domain, in which reference TRBV7-9 and TRBJ1-4 provide the parts outside the CDR3, is DTGVSQNPRHKITKRGQNVTFRCDPISEHNRLYWYRQTLGQGPEFLTYFQNEAQLEKSRLLSDRFSAERPKGSFSTLEIQRTEQGDSAMYLCASSFQGRGDEKLFFGSGTQLSVL.

The CDR3 here is CAWSVQRGRKTQYF. For the CDR3, the DNA is TGTGCCTGGAGTGTACAGCGGGGTCGAAAGACCCAGTACTTC. This sequence joins TRBV30 and TRBJ2-5, with TRBD2 matching over 7 bases. Germline CDR1 is GTSNPN and CDR2 is SVGIG (reference sequence). This CDR3 has 14 amino acids. V lost 0 bases, J lost 6 bases, and 7 bases stayed unmatched.

The chain carries TRBV29-1 and TRBJ1-2; weak D call: TRBD1 (6 bases). The germline gives CDR1 SQVTM, CDR2 ANQGSEA. The CDR3 totals 15 residues. Trimming shortened V by 4 bases and J by 3 bases, and 18 bases separated the two germline ends. The CDR3 DNA is TGCAGCGTTGTGGACCGGGGGGGGGCGGACTATGGCTACACCTTC. This sequence encodes CSVVDRGGADYGYTF.

The V gene is TRBV30, the J gene TRBJ1-3, with no clear D. This CDR3 is 16 amino acids long. CDR1 is GTSNPN, CDR2 SVGIG, per germline (reference sequence). Trimming took 3 bases from V and 0 from J, leaving 15 bases between them. The CDR3 bases are TGTGCCTGGAGCTATAACCGGCAGGCCTCTGGAAACACCATATATTTT. This gives the protein CAWSYNRQASGNTIYF. Variable domain in full (rest from reference TRBV30 and TRBJ1-3): SQTIHQWPATLVQPVGSPLSLECTVEGTSNPNLYWYRQAAGRGLQLLFYSVGIGQISSEVPQNLSASRPQDRQFILSSKKLLLSDSGFYLCAWSYNRQASGNTIYFGEGSWLTVV.

This sequence joins TRBV4-3 and TRBJ1-1; D not resolved. The germline CDR1 and CDR2 sequences are LGHNA and YSLEER. Trimming took 1 base from V and 3 from J, leaving 21 bases between them. There are 18 residues in the CDR3. CDR3 nucleotides: TGCGCCAGCAGCCAAGTGGGCCGAAGAACGGGGTGGGACACTGAAGCTTTCTTT. Amino acid sequence: CASSQVGRRTGWDTEAFF.

The chain employs TRBV2 and TRBJ1-6; D perhaps matches TRBD1 (5 bases). The CDR3 is 15 amino acids. In germline, CDR1 is SNHLY, CDR2 FYNNEI. V lost 4 bases, J lost 4 bases, and 11 bases lay in between. The chain's CDR3 is CASSGLTVYNSPLHF. The CDR3 DNA is TGTGCCAGCAGTGGCTTGACAGTATATAATTCACCCCTCCACTTT.

This chain uses TRBV5-1 with TRBJ1-1; the D gene is possibly TRBD1 (6 bases). V lost 5 bases and J 3 bases, leaving 11 bases between the germline ends. Per the germline V gene, CDR1 is SGHRS and CDR2 is YFSETQ. The CDR3 contains 13 residues. The CDR3 loop reads CASRPTGYTEAFF. DNA for the CDR3: TGCGCCAGCAGGCCGACAGGTTACACTGAAGCTTTCTTT.

The chain couples TRBV28 to TRBJ2-7; D gene unclear. Germline CDR1 and CDR2: MDHEN and SYDVKM. The CDR3 is 13 amino acids. The V end lost 9 bases, the J end lost 2 bases, and 14 bases lay between the germline ends. The CDR3 region has the DNA TGTGCCAGTCTGGGTCCAGGCACCTACGAGCAGTACTTC. This encodes CASLGPGTYEQYF.

This chain links TRBV29-1 with TRBJ2-7, with 9 nucleotides matching TRBD1. CDR1 and CDR2 (germline): SQVTM, ANQGSEA. The ends lost 7 bases at V and 0 bases at J; junction bases unmatched: 4. The CDR3 loop spans 13 amino acids. The CDR3 region is CSARTGDSYEQYF. The CDR3, as DNA: TGCAGCGCCAGGACAGGGGACTCCTACGAGCAGTACTTC.

This rearrangement joins TRBV5-6 to TRBJ2-2, with TRBD2 matching 8 bases. The CDR3 length is 14 residues. Germline CDR1 and CDR2: SGHDT and YYEEEE. J lost 3 bases, V lost 7 bases, and 5 bases had no gene match. For the CDR3, the DNA is TGTGCCAGCCTTTCGGGGGGGCACACCGGGGAGCTGTTTTTT. This sequence encodes CASLSGGHTGELFF.

This clone was detected only a few times. The J gene is TRBJ2-6, the V gene TRBV2; the D is unclear. Germline V gives CDR1 SNHLY, CDR2 FYNNEI. V lost 4 bases and J 2 bases, leaving 3 bases between the germline ends. The CDR3 runs 13 residues. CDR3 in DNA: TGTGCCAGCAGTGTTACTGGGGCCAACGTCCTGACTTTC. This codes for CASSVTGANVLTF. Variable domain in full (rest from reference TRBV2 and TRBJ2-6): EPEVTQTPSHQVTQMGQEVILRCVPISNHLYFYWYRQILGQKVEFLVSFYNNEISEKSEIFDDQFSVERPDGSNFTLKIRSTKLEDSAMYFCASSVTGANVLTFGAGSRLTVL.

The chain carries TRBV25-1 and TRBJ2-5; D may be TRBD2 (6 bases). The CDR3 is 13 residues long. V was shortened by 8 bases and J by 4 bases, with 14 bases between the two germline ends. Germline CDR1 MGHDK, CDR2 SYGVNS. The chain's CDR3 is CASGLNRGETQYF. The CDR3 nucleotides read TGTGCCAGCGGACTAAATCGGGGAGAGACCCAGTACTTC.

This clone appeared a few times. This rearrangement joins TRBV28 to TRBJ2-2; 8 nucleotides align to TRBD1. CDR1 is MDHEN and CDR2 is SYDVKM in the germline V gene. V trimming: 6 bases; J trimming: 7 bases; junction bases outside the gene matches: 10. The CDR3 runs 15 residues. Here the CDR3 DNA reads TGTGCCAGCAGCCCCCCAGGGGGCTTAAACGGGGAGCTGTTTTTT. Amino acids: CASSPPGGLNGELFF.

In its sample, this clone was seen once. The chain has TRBV27 and TRBJ2-3, with D hard to call. The germline V gene has CDR1 MNHEY and CDR2 SMNVEV (reference sequence). The ends were cut back, 2 bases at V and 3 bases at J, with 6 bases in the middle. This CDR3 is built from 13 residues. CDR3 sequence: CASSLRVTDTQYF. Written as DNA, the CDR3 is TGTGCCAGCAGTTTACGCGTTACAGATACGCAGTATTTT.

The chain is built from TRBV10-3 and TRBJ2-7, with 8 bases fitting TRBD1. Germline V gene lookup returns CDR1 ENHRY and CDR2 SYGVKD. The V segment lost 5 bases and the J segment 5 bases; nucleotides outside the gene matches: 8. This CDR3 has 14 residues. The CDR3 reads CAISLTGAPDEQYF. In nucleotides, the CDR3 is TGTGCCATCAGTCTGACAGGGGCCCCAGACGAGCAGTACTTC.

V gene TRBV9 combines with J gene TRBJ2-3, with 8 positions matching TRBD2. V shed 1 base and J 4 bases; nucleotides not matched to a gene: 8. Looked up from germline, CDR1 is SGDLS and CDR2 is YYNGEE. The length of the CDR3 is 16 residues. The CDR3 reads CASSVRAGGPSDTQYF. The CDR3 DNA is TGTGCCAGCAGCGTACGGGCGGGGGGCCCCTCAGATACGCAGTATTTT.

The chain uses TRBV19 and TRBJ2-7, with 10 bases fitting TRBD1. The trim removed 5 bases at V and 1 base at J, leaving 5 bases unmatched. Looked up from germline, CDR1 is LNHDA and CDR2 is SQIVND (reference sequence). The CDR3 length is 15 residues. CDR3 loop: CASSGRDRGSYEQYF. CDR3 nucleotide sequence: TGTGCCAGTAGTGGCCGGGACAGGGGATCCTACGAGCAGTACTTC. The variable domain in full, completed from reference TRBV19 and TRBJ2-7, reads DGGITQSPKYLFRKEGQNVTLSCEQNLNHDAMYWYRQDPGQGLRLIYYSQIVNDFQKGDIAEGYSVSREKKESFPLTVTSAQKNPTAFYLCASSGRDRGSYEQYFGPGTRLTVT.

This chain joins TRBV6-5 and TRBJ2-7, with D perhaps matching TRBD2 (5 bases). The V end lost 7 bases, the J end lost 4 bases, and 11 bases lay between the germline ends. Per germline, CDR1 MNHEY and CDR2 SVGAGI. The CDR3 has 12 amino acids. The CDR3 region is CASNNGEYEQYF. CDR3 nucleotides: TGTGCCAGCAACAACGGGGAATACGAGCAGTACTTC.